These T cell receptor beta chains were read from a single sample in a study of post-analysis software for immune sequencing data. TCRdb passed the PCR reads through MiXCR, listing each CDR3 protein once. The sample consists of approximately 570,000 distinct CDR3 sequences, around 47% of them appearing once. The sequencing sample was made of blood. The origin of the receptors is a girl aged 5 to 17 with multiple sclerosis. The CDR3 runs from the conserved cysteine through the conserved F or W. The D gene is left open where the match is weak. Clone size is given for some rows only: seen once, a few or many times, or a class if the clone is expanded.

CDR3 DNA: TGCAGTGCTTACTCCGGGACTAGCGGGAGCTACGAGCAGTACTTC; CDR3 protein: CSAYSGTSGSYEQYF; clone size: NA; J gene: TRBJ2-7; V gene: TRBV20-1; D gene: TRBD2
CDR3 DNA: TGTGCCAGCAGCAAGGACAGGTCCTACAATGAGCAGTTCTTC; CDR3 protein: CASSKDRSYNEQFF; clone size: NA; J gene: TRBJ2-1; V gene: TRBV2; D gene: TRBD1
CDR3 DNA: TGTGCCAGCAGTCCGATGGGGGGGGGCAGGGGACGCACAGATACGCAGTATTTT; CDR3 protein: CASSPMGGGRGRTDTQYF; clone size: NA; J gene: TRBJ2-3; V gene: TRBV27; D gene: NA
CDR3 DNA: TGTGCCAGCAGTTATGGGGGGGCTGGTGAGCAGTTCTTC; CDR3 protein: CASSYGGAGEQFF; clone size: few; J gene: TRBJ2-1; V gene: TRBV6-5; D gene: NA
CDR3 DNA: TGTGCCAGCAGCCAAGGGTCACCCCCGGACGAGCAGTACTTC; CDR3 protein: CASSQGSPPDEQYF; clone size: NA; J gene: TRBJ2-7; V gene: TRBV4-2; D gene: NA
CDR3 DNA: TGTGCCAGCAGTTTAGCCCTCCGGGGAGAAGAGACCCAGTACTTC; CDR3 protein: CASSLALRGEETQYF; clone size: NA; J gene: TRBJ2-5; V gene: TRBV27; D gene: NA
CDR3 DNA: TGTGCCAGCGAAACTCGGGACAGCTCCTACGAGCAGTACTTC; CDR3 protein: CASETRDSSYEQYF; clone size: once; J gene: TRBJ2-7; V gene: TRBV6-1; D gene: TRBD1
CDR3 DNA: TGTGCCAGCAGAAACAGGGTGAACTATGGCTACACCTTC; CDR3 protein: CASRNRVNYGYTF; clone size: few; J gene: TRBJ1-2; V gene: TRBV12-3/TRBV12-4; D gene: NA
CDR3 DNA: TGTGCCAGCAGCACGCGGGGGGGCCTAAATGAGCAGTTCTTC; CDR3 protein: CASSTRGGLNEQFF; clone size: NA; J gene: TRBJ2-1; V gene: TRBV7-3; D gene: TRBD2
CDR3 DNA: TGTGCCAGCAGTCCCCAGGGGGAGGGGGCCTACGAGCAGTACTTC; CDR3 protein: CASSPQGEGAYEQYF; clone size: NA; J gene: TRBJ2-7; V gene: TRBV12-3/TRBV12-4; D gene: NA
CDR3 DNA: TGTGCCAGCAGTTTAGGCCTCTCCACAGATACGCAGTATTTT; CDR3 protein: CASSLGLSTDTQYF; clone size: many; J gene: TRBJ2-3; V gene: TRBV7-2; D gene: NA
CDR3 DNA: TGTGCCACTAAACTTGCGAAGGGTTACAATGAGCAGTTCTTC; CDR3 protein: CATKLAKGYNEQFF; clone size: NA; J gene: TRBJ2-1; V gene: TRBV10-3; D gene: NA
CDR3 DNA: TGTGCCATCAGTGAGTCTTGGGACAATGAGCAGTTCTTC; CDR3 protein: CAISESWDNEQFF; clone size: NA; J gene: TRBJ2-1; V gene: TRBV10-3; D gene: NA
CDR3 DNA: TGTGCCAGCAGTGAAGTAACGCTATCCCAGGATGGTACGCAGTATTTT; CDR3 protein: CASSEVTLSQDGTQYF; clone size: NA; J gene: TRBJ2-3; V gene: TRBV2; D gene: NA
CDR3 DNA: TGCGCCAGCAGCTCCCCCGAGGGCTACCTCTCCTACAATGAGCAGTTCTTC; CDR3 protein: CASSSPEGYLSYNEQFF; clone size: few; J gene: TRBJ2-1; V gene: TRBV5-1; D gene: NA
CDR3 DNA: TGCGCCAGCAGGCCGGGACTAGCGGGGGGAGAGACCCAGTACTTC; CDR3 protein: CASRPGLAGGETQYF; clone size: NA; J gene: TRBJ2-5; V gene: TRBV4-1; D gene: TRBD2
CDR3 DNA: TGTGCCAGCAAAAGGGATCGGGGATCCTACGAGCAGTACTTC; CDR3 protein: CASKRDRGSYEQYF; clone size: few; J gene: TRBJ2-7; V gene: TRBV7-9; D gene: NA
CDR3 DNA: TGTGCCAGCAGCTTAATAGCCCAGGGTGAGCAGTTCTTC; CDR3 protein: CASSLIAQGEQFF; clone size: NA; J gene: TRBJ2-1; V gene: TRBV7-9; D gene: NA
CDR3 DNA: TGTGCCATCAGTGAGGAGAGACAGGGGGAAAAACTGTTTTTT; CDR3 protein: CAISEERQGEKLFF; clone size: NA; J gene: TRBJ1-4; V gene: TRBV10-3; D gene: TRBD1
CDR3 DNA: TGCGCCAGCAGTGAGTCAAGGGCTAGCGCTAACTCCTACAATGAGCAGTTCTTC; CDR3 protein: CASSESRASANSYNEQFF; clone size: NA; J gene: TRBJ2-1; V gene: TRBV10-1; D gene: NA
CDR3 DNA: TGTGCCAGCAGCTTAGTAGGGGGGCGCTCCTCTCTGACTGAAGCTTTCTTT; CDR3 protein: CASSLVGGRSSLTEAFF; clone size: once; J gene: TRBJ1-1; V gene: TRBV7-2; D gene: NA
CDR3 DNA: TGCAGTGCTAGAGATCGAGCAGCTTGGGGAATGGAGACCCAGTACTTC; CDR3 protein: CSARDRAAWGMETQYF; clone size: NA; J gene: TRBJ2-5; V gene: TRBV20-1; D gene: NA
CDR3 DNA: TGTGCCATCAGTGAGAGGGCTAGCGGCGGCAATGAGCAGTTCTTC; CDR3 protein: CAISERASGGNEQFF; clone size: once; J gene: TRBJ2-1; V gene: TRBV10-3; D gene: TRBD2
CDR3 DNA: TGTGCCAGCAGCCAACCGGGACAGGCTAAAAACATTCAGTACTTC; CDR3 protein: CASSQPGQAKNIQYF; clone size: few; J gene: TRBJ2-4; V gene: TRBV7-9; D gene: TRBD1
CDR3 DNA: TGCGCCAGCAGCTTGGGTCGGGGAATTGGCGAGCAGTACTTC; CDR3 protein: CASSLGRGIGEQYF; clone size: NA; J gene: TRBJ2-7; V gene: TRBV5-1; D gene: NA
CDR3 DNA: TGTGCCAGCAGCGCGGATTACAATGAGCAGTTCTTC; CDR3 protein: CASSADYNEQFF; clone size: NA; J gene: TRBJ2-1; V gene: TRBV7-9; D gene: NA
CDR3 DNA: TGTGCCAGCAGCTCCAGCGGGAGGATCTACAATGAGCAGTTCTTC; CDR3 protein: CASSSSGRIYNEQFF; clone size: few; J gene: TRBJ2-1; V gene: TRBV7-9; D gene: TRBD2
CDR3 DNA: TGTGCCAGCAAGCCAGCGGGGAACACTGAAGCTTTCTTT; CDR3 protein: CASKPAGNTEAFF; clone size: NA; J gene: TRBJ1-1; V gene: TRBV2; D gene: NA
CDR3 DNA: TGTGCCAGCAGTGACGGGATACAATCTCAAAAACTGTTTTTT; CDR3 protein: CASSDGIQSQKLFF; clone size: NA; J gene: TRBJ1-4; V gene: TRBV2; D gene: NA
CDR3 DNA: TGTGCCAGCTCCTCAGCCGGGGGGGCCTGCAATGAGCAGTTCTTC; CDR3 protein: CASSSAGGACNEQFF; clone size: NA; J gene: TRBJ2-1; V gene: TRBV7-2; D gene: TRBD2
CDR3 DNA: TGTGCCAGCACCAGTCGGGACATTCAGTACTTC; CDR3 protein: CASTSRDIQYF; clone size: NA; J gene: TRBJ2-4; V gene: TRBV28; D gene: NA
CDR3 DNA: TGTGCCAGTCAAACTACAGCGACAAACTATGGCTACACCTTC; CDR3 protein: CASQTTATNYGYTF; clone size: NA; J gene: TRBJ1-2; V gene: TRBV6-1; D gene: NA
CDR3 DNA: TGCAGCGTTGTGGGGTTGAAGGAAAGGGGGCGCGTAAGCACAGATACGCAGTATTTT; CDR3 protein: CSVVGLKERGRVSTDTQYF; clone size: NA; J gene: TRBJ2-3; V gene: TRBV29-1; D gene: TRBD1
CDR3 DNA: TGTGCCAGCATTGGGGCAACCGGGGGGAGGGAGACCCAGTACTTC; CDR3 protein: CASIGATGGRETQYF; clone size: many; J gene: TRBJ2-5; V gene: TRBV6-5; D gene: TRBD2
CDR3 DNA: TGTGCCAGCAGCCTAACGGGGGGAGCTGAAGCTTTCTTT; CDR3 protein: CASSLTGGAEAFF; clone size: NA; J gene: TRBJ1-1; V gene: TRBV7-3; D gene: NA
CDR3 DNA: TGCAGTGCTAGCGGGGGGATGGGTGAAGCTTTCTTT; CDR3 protein: CSASGGMGEAFF; clone size: NA; J gene: TRBJ1-1; V gene: TRBV20-1; D gene: NA
CDR3 DNA: TGTGCCAGCAGCCATCTAGCGCCGAGCTCCTACAATGAGCAGTTCTTC; CDR3 protein: CASSHLAPSSYNEQFF; clone size: NA; J gene: TRBJ2-1; V gene: TRBV5-6; D gene: NA
CDR3 DNA: TGCGCCAGCAGCCAAGGGGTAGAGAGTCCCCTCAATGAGCAGTTCTTC; CDR3 protein: CASSQGVESPLNEQFF; clone size: few; J gene: TRBJ2-1; V gene: TRBV4-1; D gene: NA
CDR3 DNA: TGCGCCAGCAGCTTGAGCTCCGGCCGTGTAACCGATACGCAGTATTTT; CDR3 protein: CASSLSSGRVTDTQYF; clone size: few; J gene: TRBJ2-3; V gene: TRBV5-1; D gene: NA
CDR3 DNA: TGCAGTGCTAGTCCCACCGGGGGTTATTCGTATGGCTACACCTTC; CDR3 protein: CSASPTGGYSYGYTF; clone size: few; J gene: TRBJ1-2; V gene: TRBV20-1; D gene: NA
CDR3 DNA: TGTGCCAGCAGCTTAGCCCCGACTAGCGGGGTATCCTACAATGAGCAGTACTTC; CDR3 protein: CASSLAPTSGVSYNEQYF; clone size: NA; J gene: TRBJ2-7; V gene: TRBV11-1; D gene: TRBD2
CDR3 DNA: TGCGCCAGCAGCAAATCGGACAGGACCCCTGGGGAGCAGTACTTC; CDR3 protein: CASSKSDRTPGEQYF; clone size: NA; J gene: TRBJ2-5; V gene: TRBV4-1; D gene: TRBD1
CDR3 DNA: TGTGCCAGCAGTTCGGGATACTCCTATAATTCACCCCTCCACTTT; CDR3 protein: CASSSGYSYNSPLHF; clone size: once; J gene: TRBJ1-6; V gene: TRBV27; D gene: NA
CDR3 DNA: TGTGCCAGCAGCAACGCCGGGACAGGGAGGAGATCCTACGAGCAGTACTTC; CDR3 protein: CASSNAGTGRRSYEQYF; clone size: NA; J gene: TRBJ2-7; V gene: TRBV21-1; D gene: NA
CDR3 DNA: TGTGCCATCGCGGGGGACATGAACACTGAAGCTTTCTTT; CDR3 protein: CAIAGDMNTEAFF; clone size: NA; J gene: TRBJ1-1; V gene: TRBV10-3; D gene: NA
CDR3 DNA: TGTGCCAGCAGCTTACATGGCGAGCAGTACTTC; CDR3 protein: CASSLHGEQYF; clone size: NA; J gene: TRBJ2-7; V gene: TRBV7-6; D gene: NA
CDR3 DNA: TGTGCCAGCAGCCAGATCACACCATACGAGCAGTACTTC; CDR3 protein: CASSQITPYEQYF; clone size: few; J gene: TRBJ2-7; V gene: TRBV14; D gene: NA
CDR3 DNA: TGTGCCAGCAGTTACCGGGACAGCTTCTCCGAAGCTTTCTTT; CDR3 protein: CASSYRDSFSEAFF; clone size: few; J gene: TRBJ1-1; V gene: TRBV12-3/TRBV12-4; D gene: TRBD1
CDR3 DNA: TGTGCCATCGGCTGGGGACAGTCGTCCTACGAGCAGTACTTC; CDR3 protein: CAIGWGQSSYEQYF; clone size: many; J gene: TRBJ2-7; V gene: TRBV10-3; D gene: TRBD1
CDR3 DNA: TGCGCCAGCCAAACCGGGACAAACACTGAAGCTTTCTTT; CDR3 protein: CASQTGTNTEAFF; clone size: NA; J gene: TRBJ1-1; V gene: TRBV5-1; D gene: NA
CDR3 DNA: TGTGCCAGCAGCTTAGGACAGTCTCTGGGGCATGGCTACACCTTC; CDR3 protein: CASSLGQSLGHGYTF; clone size: few; J gene: TRBJ1-2; V gene: TRBV7-9; D gene: NA
CDR3 DNA: TGTGCCAGCAGCCGGACAGGGGGCACTGAAGCTTTCTTT; CDR3 protein: CASSRTGGTEAFF; clone size: few; J gene: TRBJ1-1; V gene: TRBV7-3; D gene: TRBD1
CDR3 DNA: TGCGCCAGCAGCCAAGATCGGGGGCAGGGAGTAACAGATACGCAGTATTTT; CDR3 protein: CASSQDRGQGVTDTQYF; clone size: few; J gene: TRBJ2-3; V gene: TRBV4-1; D gene: NA
CDR3 DNA: TGCAGCGTTGAAGATGGAGGGGGAGATGAGCAGTACTTC; CDR3 protein: CSVEDGGGDEQYF; clone size: NA; J gene: TRBJ2-7; V gene: TRBV29-1; D gene: NA
CDR3 DNA: TGTGCCAGCAGCCAAGAAGATGAGCAGTTCTTC; CDR3 protein: CASSQEDEQFF; clone size: few; J gene: TRBJ2-1; V gene: TRBV4-2; D gene: NA
CDR3 DNA: TGTGCCAGCAGTTTTCGGGACCCTAACTATGGCTACACCTTC; CDR3 protein: CASSFRDPNYGYTF; clone size: NA; J gene: TRBJ1-2; V gene: TRBV12-3/TRBV12-4; D gene: NA
CDR3 DNA: TGCAGTGCTAGAGACTTTCGACTAGCGGCGTACCAAGAGACCCAGTACTTC; CDR3 protein: CSARDFRLAAYQETQYF; clone size: NA; J gene: TRBJ2-5; V gene: TRBV20-1; D gene: TRBD2